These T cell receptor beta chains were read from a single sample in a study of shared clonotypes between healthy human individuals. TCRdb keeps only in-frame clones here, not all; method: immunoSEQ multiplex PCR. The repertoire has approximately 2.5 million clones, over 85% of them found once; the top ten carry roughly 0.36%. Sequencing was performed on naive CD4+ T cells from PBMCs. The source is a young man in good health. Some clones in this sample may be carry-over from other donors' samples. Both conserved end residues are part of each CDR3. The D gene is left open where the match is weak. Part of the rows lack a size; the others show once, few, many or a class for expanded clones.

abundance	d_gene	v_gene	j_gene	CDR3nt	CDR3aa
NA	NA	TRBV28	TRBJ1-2	TGTGCCAGCAGTTCCCTACCGACGGACCGCCGGGGCTACACCTTC	CASSSLPTDRRGYTF
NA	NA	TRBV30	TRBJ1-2	TGTGCCTGGAGTGTCCCAGGGCTAAGTGGCTACACCTTC	CAWSVPGLSGYTF
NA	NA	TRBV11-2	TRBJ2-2	TGTGCCAGCAACGGAGGGGTTGGCGGGGAGCTGTTTTTT	CASNGGVGGELFF
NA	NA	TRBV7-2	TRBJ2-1	TGTGCCAGCAGCTTAAATGCACAGACCTCTATCTACAATGAGCAGTTCTTC	CASSLNAQTSIYNEQFF
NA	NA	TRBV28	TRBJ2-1	TGTGCCAGCAGTCCCTCGGCAGTCCGTGAACAGTTCTTC	CASSPSAVREQFF
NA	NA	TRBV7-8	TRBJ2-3	TGTGCCAGCAGCCCAAGAGGTGGGAGGACAGATACGCAGTATTTT	CASSPRGGRTDTQYF
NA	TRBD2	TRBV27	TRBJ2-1	TGTGCCAGCAGTTTTAGGCTAGCGGGAGAGGGTGAGCAGTTCTTC	CASSFRLAGEGEQFF
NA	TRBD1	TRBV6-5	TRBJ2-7	TGTGCCAGCAGTCTTCAGGGGGCAAAATCCTACGAGCAGTACTTC	CASSLQGAKSYEQYF
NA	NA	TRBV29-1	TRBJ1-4	TGCAGTATACAGGGAACTAATGAAAAACTGTTTTTT	CSIQGTNEKLFF
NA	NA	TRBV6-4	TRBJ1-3	TGTGATCTGAGGACGGGGGCAGAAAACACCATATATTTT	CDLRTGAENTIYF
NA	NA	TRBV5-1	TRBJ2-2	TGCGCCAGCAGCTTGGGTTGGCAGGGCGGTCACCCTTCCAGATTGTTTTTT	CASSLGWQGGHPSRLFF
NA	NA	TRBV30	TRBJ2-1	TGTGCCTGGACGGGCGGGGCCAGTTACAATGAGCAGTTCTTC	CAWTGGASYNEQFF
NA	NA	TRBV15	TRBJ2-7	TGTGCCACCAGCAGAGGTTACAGATACGAGCAGTACTTC	CATSRGYRYEQYF
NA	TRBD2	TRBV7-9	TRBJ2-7	TGTGCCAGCAGCCCAGGGACTAGCGGGTCCTACGAGCAGTACTTC	CASSPGTSGSYEQYF
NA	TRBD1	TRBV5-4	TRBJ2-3	TGTGCCAGCGGACAGGGAAGAGGCACAGATACGCAGTATTTT	CASGQGRGTDTQYF
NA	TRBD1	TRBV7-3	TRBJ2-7	TGTGCCAGCAGCTTGGGACAGGGTATAAGCTACGAGCAGTACTTC	CASSLGQGISYEQYF
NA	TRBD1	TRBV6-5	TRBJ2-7	TGTGCCAGCAGCCCACTCCGGGACAGGGTCTCCGAGCAGTACTTC	CASSPLRDRVSEQYF
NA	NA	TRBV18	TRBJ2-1	TGTGCCAGCTCACCGGGGCTTTTCGGGGAGCAGTTCTTC	CASSPGLFGEQFF
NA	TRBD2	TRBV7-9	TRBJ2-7	TGTGCCAGCAGCAAACGGACTAGCGGGAGTGTGTCGCTCGAGCAGTACTTC	CASSKRTSGSVSLEQYF
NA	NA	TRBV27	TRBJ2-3	TGTGCCAGCAGTTTAAGGCGGCGTTCGGATACGCAGTATTTT	CASSLRRRSDTQYF
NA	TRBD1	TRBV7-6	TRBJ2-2	TGTGCCAGCAGCCCCGGACAGGCCGGGGAGCTGTTTTTT	CASSPGQAGELFF
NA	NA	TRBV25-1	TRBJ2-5	TGTGCCAGCAGCCGTCAAGAGACCCAGTACTTC	CASSRQETQYF
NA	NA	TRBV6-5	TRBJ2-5	TGTGCCAGCAGCAACACAGCTAAACTAGAGGTGACCCAGTACTTC	CASSNTAKLEVTQYF
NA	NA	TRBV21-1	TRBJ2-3	TGTGCCAGCAGGAGACTAGCCCGGGCAGATACGCAGTATTTT	CASRRLARADTQYF
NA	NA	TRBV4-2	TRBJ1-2	TGTGCCAGCAGCCAAGAAGGGGATAACTATGGCTACACCTTC	CASSQEGDNYGYTF
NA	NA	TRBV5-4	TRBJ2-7	TGTGCGAGCACAGGACCCGAGGCCTACGAGCAGTACTTC	CASTGPEAYEQYF
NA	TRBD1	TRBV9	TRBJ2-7	TGTGCCAGCAGCCTGGGACAGGGGTACTACGAGCAGTACTTC	CASSLGQGYYEQYF
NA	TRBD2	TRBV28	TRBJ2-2	TGTGCCAGCAGTTTTCGAGCGGGAGGGTCGGGGGAGCTGTTTTTT	CASSFRAGGSGELFF
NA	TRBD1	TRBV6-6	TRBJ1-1	TGTGCCAGCAGTTATTCCAGACAGGGGAACACTGAAGCTTTCTTT	CASSYSRQGNTEAFF
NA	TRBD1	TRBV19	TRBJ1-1	TGTGCCAGTAGTCCCTCAGGGGGGCCGATCACTGAAGCTTTCTTT	CASSPSGGPITEAFF
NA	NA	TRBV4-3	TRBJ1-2	TGCGCCAGCAGCCTTACTCCGACAGGAGGGAATGGCTACACCTTC	CASSLTPTGGNGYTF
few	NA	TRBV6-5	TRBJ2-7	TGTGCCAGCACCAGCCATTCCTACGAGCAGTACTTC	CASTSHSYEQYF
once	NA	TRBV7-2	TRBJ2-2	TGTGCCAGCAGCTTTTCCGGGATTTCCGGGGAGCTGTTTTTT	CASSFSGISGELFF
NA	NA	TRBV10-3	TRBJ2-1	TGTGCCACTCAACCGATCCGGGACACCTCTTCCCCGAAGCAGTTCTTC	CATQPIRDTSSPKQFF
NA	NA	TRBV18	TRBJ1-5	TGTGCCAGCTCACCAATACAAAATCAGCCCCAGCATTTT	CASSPIQNQPQHF
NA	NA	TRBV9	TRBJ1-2	TGTGCCAGCACCTCGTCTCGGGTACCTGGCTACACCTTC	CASTSSRVPGYTF
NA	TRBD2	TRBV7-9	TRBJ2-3	TGTGCCAGCAGGCCGGGAGGAGATACGCAGTATTTT	CASRPGGDTQYF
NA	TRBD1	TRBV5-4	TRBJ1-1	TGTGCCAGCAGCCCTCCCGGGACAGGGAATCGGGCTGAAGCTTTCTTT	CASSPPGTGNRAEAFF
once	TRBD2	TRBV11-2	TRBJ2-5	TGTGCCAGCAGCTTAGCGCGTCTAGCGGGAGAGACCCAGTACTTC	CASSLARLAGETQYF
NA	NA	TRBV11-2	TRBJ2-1	TGTGCCAGCAGCCGGCCTGGAGCGAAGAATAATGAGCAGTTCTTC	CASSRPGAKNNEQFF
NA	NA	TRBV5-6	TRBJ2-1	TGTGCCAGCAGCTTGTACGGGTACTCCTACAATGAGCAGTTCTTC	CASSLYGYSYNEQFF
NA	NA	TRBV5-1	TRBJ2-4	TGCGCCAGCAGCTTGTCGGCGGGAAGAGGAGACATTCAGTACTTC	CASSLSAGRGDIQYF
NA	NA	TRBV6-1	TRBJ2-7	TGTGCCAGCAGCTCGGGACGCGGCTACGAGCAGTACTTC	CASSSGRGYEQYF
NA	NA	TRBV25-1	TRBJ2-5	TGTGCCAGCAGTCGAAACGCCCTGGGAGGAAGGGAGACCCAGTACTTC	CASSRNALGGRETQYF
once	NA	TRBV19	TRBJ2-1	TGTGCCAGTAGTATTTCCTGGAGGGGCTCCTACAATGAGCAGTTCTTC	CASSISWRGSYNEQFF
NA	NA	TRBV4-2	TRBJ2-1	TGTGCCAGCAGCCAACAACCGGCAGGGTACTCGAGCAATGAGCAGTTCTTC	CASSQQPAGYSSNEQFF
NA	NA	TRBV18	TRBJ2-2	TGTGCCAGCTCACCCCCGACTCGTTCCGGGGAGCTGTTTTTT	CASSPPTRSGELFF
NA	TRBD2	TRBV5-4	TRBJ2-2	TGTGCCAGCAGCTTGGGGGGACTAGCGGGAGTTGCCGGGGAGCTGTTTTTT	CASSLGGLAGVAGELFF
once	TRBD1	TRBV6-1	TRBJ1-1	TGTGCCAGCAGAAGCACCACAGGGGTCACTGAAGCTTTCTTT	CASRSTTGVTEAFF
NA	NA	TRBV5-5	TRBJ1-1	TGTGCCAGCAGCCCCACCGGGAACACTGAAGCTTTCTTT	CASSPTGNTEAFF
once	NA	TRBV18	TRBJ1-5	TGTGCCAGCTCACCAAGTTACAATCAGCCCCAGCATTTT	CASSPSYNQPQHF
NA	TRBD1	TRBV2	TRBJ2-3	TGTGCCAGCAGGCCCGGGACAGGGACCACAGATACGCAGTATTTT	CASRPGTGTTDTQYF